This TCR beta chain was obtained from a study of human T cells and chemical hapten exposure. Study-wide context: Application of 0.01% DPC to the upper back was done by patch test, with a reading at 6 days.

Stated time point: patch test 1, 2 weeks after DPC sensitization. Treatment described: therapeutic diphenylcyclopropenone sensitization with weekly scalp DPC. CDR3 length: 15 amino acids. Per germline, CDR1 SGHVS and CDR2 FQNEAQ. V was clipped by 5 bases and J by 4 bases, with 16 bases between them. One entry per CDR3 protein, called by TCRdb with MiXCR from the RACE reads. The sample has over 45,000 distinct CDR3 sequences; about 9.3% are singletons. The chain joins TRBV7-8 to TRBJ2-3; D uncertain. This specimen was whole blood, taken in connection with sensitization to the hapten diphenylcyclopropenone (DPC). The receptor comes from a woman aged 40-49 years with alopecia areata. Some clones in this sample may be carry-over from other donors' samples. CDR3: CASSPQIYGPDTQYF. The CDR3 region has the DNA TGTGCCAGCAGCCCCCAGATCTATGGCCCAGATACGCAGTATTTT.